This record looks at one T cell receptor (beta chain) sequence and its context. This sample is drawn from a study of blood T cell repertoires in COVID-19. Study information: Spain, Italy and the United States supplied samples that represented acute and convalescent COVID-19. T cells, B-cell-depleted T cells, or PBMCs provided the cDNA or gDNA that served as material.

The repertoire was sequenced with immunoSEQ multiplex PCR; TCRdb's copy has only in-frame clones and lacks some. The sample records 150,000 to 200,000 clones, around four fifths being singletons. CDR1 and CDR2 from the germline V gene are KGHSH and LQKENI. V shed 8 bases and J shed 2 bases, with 12 bases lying between them. The CDR3 is 13 amino acids. This TCR was sampled from a woman in her 70s with COVID-19, enrolled during active disease. The V gene is TRBV18, the J gene TRBJ1-1; tentative D call: TRBD1 (6 bases). The specimen sequenced was peripheral blood. CDR3 coding DNA: TGTGCCAGCAAAACAGGGCCTAACACTGAAGCTTTCTTT. Translated, it gives CASKTGPNTEAFF. The full variable domain, in which reference TRBV18 and TRBJ1-1 provide the parts outside the CDR3, is NAGVMQNPRHLVRRRGQEARLRCSPMKGHSHVYWYRQLPEEGLKFMVYLQKENIIDESGMPKERFSAEFPKEGPSILRIQQVVRGDSAAYFCASKTGPNTEAFFGQGTRLTVV.